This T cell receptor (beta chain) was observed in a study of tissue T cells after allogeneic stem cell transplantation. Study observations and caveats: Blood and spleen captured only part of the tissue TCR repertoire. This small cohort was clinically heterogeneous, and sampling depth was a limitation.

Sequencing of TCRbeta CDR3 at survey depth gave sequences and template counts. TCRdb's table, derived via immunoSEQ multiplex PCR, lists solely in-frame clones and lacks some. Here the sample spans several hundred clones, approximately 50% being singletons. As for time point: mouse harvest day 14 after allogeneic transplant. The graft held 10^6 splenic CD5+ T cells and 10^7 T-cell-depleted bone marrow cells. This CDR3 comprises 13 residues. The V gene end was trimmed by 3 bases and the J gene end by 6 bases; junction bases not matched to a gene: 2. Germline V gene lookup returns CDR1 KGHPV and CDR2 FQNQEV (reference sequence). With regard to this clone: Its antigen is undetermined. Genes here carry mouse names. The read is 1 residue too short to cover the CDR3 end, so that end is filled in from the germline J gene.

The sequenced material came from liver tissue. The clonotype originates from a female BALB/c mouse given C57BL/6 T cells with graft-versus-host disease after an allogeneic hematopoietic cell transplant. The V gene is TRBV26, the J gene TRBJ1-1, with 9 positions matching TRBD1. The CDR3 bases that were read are TGTGCCAGCAGTCTCACAGGGGGCGCAGAAGTCTTC. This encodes CASSLTGGAEVF. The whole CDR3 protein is CASSLTGGAEVFF.